This TCR beta chain is from a study of blood T cell repertoires in COVID-19. Residents of 24 US areas, aged about 18 to 89 years, made up the participants. Some clones are missing from TCRdb's copy, which holds only in-frame ones; the method was immunoSEQ multiplex PCR. The sample shows over 250,000 clones, about nine tenths of them seen only once. The CDR3 has 16 amino acids. Germline V gene lookup returns CDR1 KGHSH and CDR2 LQKENI. V trimming: 6 bases; J trimming: 1 base; junction bases outside the gene matches: 11. The sequence was collected from a man in his 60s who had recovered from COVID-19. The chain recombines TRBV18 with TRBJ2-5; 7 bases are shared with TRBD2. Sequencing was performed on PBMCs or T cells enriched from blood (not recorded which). In DNA, the CDR3 is TGTGCCAGCTCGGTGTCTAGCGGTAACCTCCAAGAGACCCAGTACTTC. Amino acids: CASSVSSGNLQETQYF. Supplemented by reference TRBV18 and TRBJ2-5, the full variable domain reads NAGVMQNPRHLVRRRGQEARLRCSPMKGHSHVYWYRQLPEEGLKFMVYLQKENIIDESGMPKERFSAEFPKEGPSILRIQQVVRGDSAAYFCASSVSSGNLQETQYFGPGTRLLVL.